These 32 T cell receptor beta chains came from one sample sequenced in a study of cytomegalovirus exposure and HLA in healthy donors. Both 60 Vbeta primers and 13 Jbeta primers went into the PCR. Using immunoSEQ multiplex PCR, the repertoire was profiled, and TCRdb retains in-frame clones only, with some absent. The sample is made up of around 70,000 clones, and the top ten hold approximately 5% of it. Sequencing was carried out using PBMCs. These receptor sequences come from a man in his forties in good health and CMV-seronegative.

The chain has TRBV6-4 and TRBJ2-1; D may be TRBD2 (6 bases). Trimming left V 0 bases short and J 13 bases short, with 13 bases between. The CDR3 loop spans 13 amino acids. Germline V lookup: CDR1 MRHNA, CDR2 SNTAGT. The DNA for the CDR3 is TGTGCCAGCAGTGACTCGAACACGGGGGTCCAGTTCTTC. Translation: CASSDSNTGVQFF.

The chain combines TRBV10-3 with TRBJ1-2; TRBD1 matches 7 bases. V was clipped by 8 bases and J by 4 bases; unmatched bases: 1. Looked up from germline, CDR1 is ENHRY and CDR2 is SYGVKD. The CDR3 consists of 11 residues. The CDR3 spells CAIGTVYGYTF. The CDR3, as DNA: TGTGCCATCGGGACAGTCTATGGCTACACCTTC.

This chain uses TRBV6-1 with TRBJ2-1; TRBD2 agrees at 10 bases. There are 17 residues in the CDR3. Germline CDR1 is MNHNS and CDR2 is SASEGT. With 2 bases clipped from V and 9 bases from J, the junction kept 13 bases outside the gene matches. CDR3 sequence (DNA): TGTGCCAGCAGTGAAAAAAGGGCTAGCGGGGGCGGGGGTGAGCAGTTCTTC. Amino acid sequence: CASSEKRASGGGGEQFF.

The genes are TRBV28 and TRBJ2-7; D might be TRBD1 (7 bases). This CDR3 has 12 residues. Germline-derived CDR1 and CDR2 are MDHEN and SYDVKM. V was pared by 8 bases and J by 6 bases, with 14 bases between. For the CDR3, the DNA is TGTGCCAGCGGCGGGACAGAGGGCGAGCAGTACTTC. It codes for CASGGTEGEQYF.

CDR3 sequence (DNA): TGTGCCAGCAGTTACTCGATAGGACAGGCCTACGAGCAGTACTTC. Translation gives CASSYSIGQAYEQYF. This chain joins TRBV6-6 and TRBJ2-7, with 7 nucleotides matching TRBD1. The junction had 4 bases not matched to a gene; V was cut back by 0 bases and J by 2 bases. This CDR3 contains 15 residues. Germline CDR1 MNHNY, CDR2 SVGAGI (reference sequence).

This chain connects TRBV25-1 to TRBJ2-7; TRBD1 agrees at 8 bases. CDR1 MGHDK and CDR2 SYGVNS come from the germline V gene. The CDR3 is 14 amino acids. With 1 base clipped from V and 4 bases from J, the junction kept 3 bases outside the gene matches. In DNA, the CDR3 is TGTGCCAGCAGTGAATCAGGGGGCGGTTACGAGCAGTACTTC. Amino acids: CASSESGGGYEQYF.

The CDR3 bases are TGTGCCTGGAGTAAGGAGGGACAGGTATTTTTCAACGAGCAGTTCTTC. It is translated as CAWSKEGQVFFNEQFF. The chain employs TRBV30 and TRBJ2-1; 8 bases fit TRBD1. The germline V gene has CDR1 GTSNPN and CDR2 SVGIG (reference sequence). This CDR3 region has 16 residues. Trimming at V came to 2 bases and at J to 10 bases, leaving 16 bases not matched to a gene.

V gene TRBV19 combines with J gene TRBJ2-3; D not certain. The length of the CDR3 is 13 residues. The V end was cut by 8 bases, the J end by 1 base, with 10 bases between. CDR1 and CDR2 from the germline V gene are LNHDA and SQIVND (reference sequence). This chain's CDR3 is CASLKLGTDTQYF. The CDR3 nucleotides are TGTGCCAGTCTTAAGTTAGGCACAGATACGCAGTATTTT.

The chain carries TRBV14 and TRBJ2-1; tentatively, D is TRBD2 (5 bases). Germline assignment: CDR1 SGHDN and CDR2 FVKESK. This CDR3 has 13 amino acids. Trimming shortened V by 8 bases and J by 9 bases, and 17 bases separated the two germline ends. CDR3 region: CASGPDEGLEQFF. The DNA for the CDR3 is TGTGCCAGCGGACCGGATGAGGGTCTTGAGCAGTTCTTC.

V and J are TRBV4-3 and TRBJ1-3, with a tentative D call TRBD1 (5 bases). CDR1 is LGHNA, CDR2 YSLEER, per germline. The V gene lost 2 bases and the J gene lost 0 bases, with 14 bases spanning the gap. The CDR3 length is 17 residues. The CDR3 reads CASSQTITGSSGNTIYF. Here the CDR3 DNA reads TGCGCCAGCAGCCAAACTATAACAGGATCCTCTGGAAACACCATATATTTT.

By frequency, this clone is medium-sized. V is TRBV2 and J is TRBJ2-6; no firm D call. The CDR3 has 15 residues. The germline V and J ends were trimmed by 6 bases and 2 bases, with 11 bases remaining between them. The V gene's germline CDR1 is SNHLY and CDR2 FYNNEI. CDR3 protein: CASRGFRAGANVLTF. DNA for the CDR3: TGTGCCAGCAGAGGTTTCCGGGCTGGGGCCAACGTCCTGACTTTC.

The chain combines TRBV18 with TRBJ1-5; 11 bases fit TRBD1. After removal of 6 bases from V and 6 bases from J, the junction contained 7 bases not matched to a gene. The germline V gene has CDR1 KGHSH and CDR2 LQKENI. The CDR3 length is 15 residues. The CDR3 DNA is TGTGCCAGCTCGGACGGGACAGGGGGGATTCAGCCCCAGCATTTT. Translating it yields CASSDGTGGIQPQHF.

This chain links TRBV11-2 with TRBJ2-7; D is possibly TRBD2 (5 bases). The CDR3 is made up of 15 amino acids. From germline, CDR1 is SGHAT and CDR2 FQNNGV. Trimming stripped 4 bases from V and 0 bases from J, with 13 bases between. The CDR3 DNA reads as TGTGCCAGCAGCTCGACCCCGGGGTTCTCCTACGAGCAGTACTTC. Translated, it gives CASSSTPGFSYEQYF.

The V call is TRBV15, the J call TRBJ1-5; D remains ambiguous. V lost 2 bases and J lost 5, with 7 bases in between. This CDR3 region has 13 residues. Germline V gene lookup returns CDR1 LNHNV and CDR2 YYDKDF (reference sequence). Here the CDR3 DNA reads TGTGCCACCAGCAGACAGAAAGATCAGCCCCAGCATTTT. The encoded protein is CATSRQKDQPQHF.

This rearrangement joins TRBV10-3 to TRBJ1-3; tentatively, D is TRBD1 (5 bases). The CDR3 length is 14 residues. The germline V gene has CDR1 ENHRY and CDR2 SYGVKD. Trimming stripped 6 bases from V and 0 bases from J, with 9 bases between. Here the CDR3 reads CAIRQEISGNTIYF. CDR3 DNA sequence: TGTGCCATCAGACAGGAGATCTCTGGAAACACCATATATTTT.

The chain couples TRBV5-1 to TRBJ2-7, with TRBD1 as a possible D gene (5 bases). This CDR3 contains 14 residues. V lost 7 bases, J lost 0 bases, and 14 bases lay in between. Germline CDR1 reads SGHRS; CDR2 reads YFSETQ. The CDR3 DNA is TGCGCCAGCCTTGGGGCAGGCAGCTCCTACGAGCAGTACTTC. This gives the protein CASLGAGSSYEQYF.

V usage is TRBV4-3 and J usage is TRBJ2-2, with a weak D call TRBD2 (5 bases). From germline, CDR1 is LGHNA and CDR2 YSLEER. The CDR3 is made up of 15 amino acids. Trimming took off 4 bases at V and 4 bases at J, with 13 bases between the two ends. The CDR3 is CASSLNPRATGELFF. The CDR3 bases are TGCGCCAGCAGCCTAAATCCGAGGGCCACCGGGGAGCTGTTTTTT.

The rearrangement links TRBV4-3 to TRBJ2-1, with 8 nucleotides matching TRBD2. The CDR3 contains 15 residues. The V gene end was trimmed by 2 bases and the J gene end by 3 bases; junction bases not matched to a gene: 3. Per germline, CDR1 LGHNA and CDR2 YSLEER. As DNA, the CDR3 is TGCGCCAGCAGCCAATTAGCGGGAAACTACAATGAGCAGTTCTTC. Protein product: CASSQLAGNYNEQFF.

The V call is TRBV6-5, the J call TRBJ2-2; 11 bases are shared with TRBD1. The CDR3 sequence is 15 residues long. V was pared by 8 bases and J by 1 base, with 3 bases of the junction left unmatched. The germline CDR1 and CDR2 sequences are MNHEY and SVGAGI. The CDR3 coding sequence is TGTGCCAGCCGGGACAGGGGGTGGAACACCGGGGAGCTGTTTTTT. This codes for CASRDRGWNTGELFF.

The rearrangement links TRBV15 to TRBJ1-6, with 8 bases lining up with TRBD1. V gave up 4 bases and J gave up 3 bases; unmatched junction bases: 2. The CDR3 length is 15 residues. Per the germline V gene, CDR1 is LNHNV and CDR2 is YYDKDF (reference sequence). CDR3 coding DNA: TGTGCCACCAGCAACGACAGGGGCTATAATTCACCCCTCCACTTT. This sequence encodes CATSNDRGYNSPLHF.

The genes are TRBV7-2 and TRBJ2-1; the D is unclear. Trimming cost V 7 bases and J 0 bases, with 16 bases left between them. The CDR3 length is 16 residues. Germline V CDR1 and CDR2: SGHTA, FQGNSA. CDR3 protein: CASTAGAALSYNEQFF. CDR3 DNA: TGTGCCAGCACCGCCGGAGCAGCGCTCTCCTACAATGAGCAGTTCTTC.

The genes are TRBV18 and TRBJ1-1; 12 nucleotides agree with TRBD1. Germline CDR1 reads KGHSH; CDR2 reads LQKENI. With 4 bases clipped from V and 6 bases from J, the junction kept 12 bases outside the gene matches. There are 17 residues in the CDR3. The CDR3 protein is CASSLTRDRGQYSEAFF. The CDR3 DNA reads TGTGCCAGCTCACTTACTAGGGACAGGGGGCAATACTCTGAAGCTTTCTTT.

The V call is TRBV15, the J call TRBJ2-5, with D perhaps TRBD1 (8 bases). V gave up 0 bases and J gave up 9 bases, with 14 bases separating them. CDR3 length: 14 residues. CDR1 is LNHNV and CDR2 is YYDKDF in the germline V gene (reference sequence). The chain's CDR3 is CATSRDLTGGAQYF. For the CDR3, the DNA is TGTGCCACCAGCAGAGATCTCACAGGGGGGGCCCAGTACTTC.

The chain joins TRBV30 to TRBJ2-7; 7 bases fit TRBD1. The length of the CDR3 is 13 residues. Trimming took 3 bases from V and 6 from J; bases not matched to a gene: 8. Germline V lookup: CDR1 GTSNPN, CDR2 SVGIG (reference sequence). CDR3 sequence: CAWRRDRDGEQYF. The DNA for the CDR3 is TGTGCCTGGAGGCGAGACAGGGACGGCGAGCAGTACTTC.

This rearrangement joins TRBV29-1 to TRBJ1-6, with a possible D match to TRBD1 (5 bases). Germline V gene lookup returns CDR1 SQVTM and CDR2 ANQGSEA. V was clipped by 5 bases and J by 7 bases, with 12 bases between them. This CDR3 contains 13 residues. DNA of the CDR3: TGCAGCGTTTCCGACAGCGAAAATTCACCCCTCCACTTT. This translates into CSVSDSENSPLHF. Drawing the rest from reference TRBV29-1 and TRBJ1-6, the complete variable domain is SAVISQKPSRDICQRGTSLTIQCQVDSQVTMMFWYRQQPGQSLTLIATANQGSEATYESGFVIDKFPISRPNLTFSTLTVSNMSPEDSSIYLCSVSDSENSPLHFGNGTRLTVT.

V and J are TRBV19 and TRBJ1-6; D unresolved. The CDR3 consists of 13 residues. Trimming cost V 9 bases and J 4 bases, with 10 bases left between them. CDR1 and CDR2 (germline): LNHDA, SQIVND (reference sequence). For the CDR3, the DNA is TGTGCCAGAATGACACCGTATAATTCACCCCTCCACTTT. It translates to CARMTPYNSPLHF.

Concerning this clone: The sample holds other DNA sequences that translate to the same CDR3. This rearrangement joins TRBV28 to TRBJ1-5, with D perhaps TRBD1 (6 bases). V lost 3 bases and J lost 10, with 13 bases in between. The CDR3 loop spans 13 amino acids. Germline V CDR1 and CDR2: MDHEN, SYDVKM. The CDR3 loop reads CASSLGQGKPQHF. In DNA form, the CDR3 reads TGTGCCAGCAGTTTGGGGCAGGGGAAACCCCAGCATTTT.

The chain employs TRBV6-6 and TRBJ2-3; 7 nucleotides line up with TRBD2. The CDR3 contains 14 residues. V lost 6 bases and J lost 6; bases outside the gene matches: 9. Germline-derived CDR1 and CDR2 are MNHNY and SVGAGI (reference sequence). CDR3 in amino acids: CASRDQTSRDTQYF. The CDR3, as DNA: TGTGCCAGCAGGGACCAGACTAGCAGGGATACGCAGTATTTT.

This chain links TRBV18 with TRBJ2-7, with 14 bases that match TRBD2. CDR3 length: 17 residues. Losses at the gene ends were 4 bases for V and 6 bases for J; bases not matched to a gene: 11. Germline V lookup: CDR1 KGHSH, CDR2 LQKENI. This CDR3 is CASSQSTSGRAGAEQYF. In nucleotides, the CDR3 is TGTGCCAGCTCACAATCGACTAGCGGGAGGGCCGGGGCCGAGCAGTACTTC. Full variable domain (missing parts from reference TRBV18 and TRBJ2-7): NAGVMQNPRHLVRRRGQEARLRCSPMKGHSHVYWYRQLPEEGLKFMVYLQKENIIDESGMPKERFSAEFPKEGPSILRIQQVVRGDSAAYFCASSQSTSGRAGAEQYFGPGTRLTVT.

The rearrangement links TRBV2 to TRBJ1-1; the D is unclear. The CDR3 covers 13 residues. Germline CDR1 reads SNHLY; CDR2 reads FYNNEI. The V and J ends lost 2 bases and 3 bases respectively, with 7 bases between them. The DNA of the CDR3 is TGTGCCAGCAGTGAAAACTTTTACACTGAAGCTTTCTTT. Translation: CASSENFYTEAFF.

The DNA of the CDR3 is TGCGCCAGCAGCCAAGCGGCAGGGGGCTACGGAAACACCATATATTTT. It translates to CASSQAAGGYGNTIYF. The chain links TRBV4-3 to TRBJ1-3, with TRBD1 matching 8 bases. CDR1 is LGHNA and CDR2 is YSLEER in the germline V gene. J lost 4 bases, V lost 1 base, and 6 bases had no gene match. This CDR3 spans 16 amino acids.

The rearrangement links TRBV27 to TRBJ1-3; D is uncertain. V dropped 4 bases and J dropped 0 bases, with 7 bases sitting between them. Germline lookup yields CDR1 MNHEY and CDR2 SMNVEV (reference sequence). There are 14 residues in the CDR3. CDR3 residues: CASSSLLSGNTIYF. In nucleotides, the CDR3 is TGTGCCAGCAGTTCCCTCCTCTCTGGAAACACCATATATTTT.